This is a list of T cell receptor beta chains from one sample in a study of CD8+CD57+ T cells in acquired aplastic anemia. TCRdb reprocessed the reads with MiXCR, giving one entry per CDR3 protein. The sample holds under 200,000 distinct CDR3 sequences, around half seen once. The material sequenced was sorted CD4+, CD8+, or CD8+CD57+ T cells (not recorded which) from PBMCs. The receptor set was obtained from a human donor with aplastic anemia. CDR3s include the opening cysteine and the closing phenylalanine or tryptophan. Each record gives: CDR3 protein, CDR3 DNA, clone size, V gene, D gene, J gene. D genes are given only for firm matches. The size of a clone is reported for some rows only, either as once, few or many, or as a class for expanded clones.

CASSEREATGELFF TGTGCCAGCAGCGAGCGCGAGGCGACCGGGGAGCTGTTTTTT once TRBV9 - TRBJ2-2
CASSMWGGYNEQFF TGTGCCAGTAGTATGTGGGGGGGCTACAATGAGCAGTTCTTC - TRBV19 TRBD2 TRBJ2-1
CASSDKSSGKLFF TGTGCCAGCAGTGACAAATCCTCTGGGAAACTGTTTTTT - TRBV6-4 - TRBJ1-4
CASSSQSISYEQYF TGTGCCAGCAGTTCACAGTCTATCTCCTACGAGCAGTACTTC - TRBV25-1 - TRBJ2-7
CASSPSGTTYEQYF TGCGCCAGCAGTCCTAGCGGGACCACCTACGAGCAGTACTTC - TRBV6-2/TRBV6-3 TRBD2 TRBJ2-7
CATGTGRYEQYF TGTGCCACCGGGACAGGGCGCTACGAGCAGTACTTC few TRBV15 TRBD1 TRBJ2-7
CATSGQGTLMNTQYF TGTGCCACCAGTGGACAGGGGACCCTCATGAATACGCAGTATTTT - TRBV2 TRBD1 TRBJ2-3
CASSLLAQETQYF TGTGCCAGCAGCCTACTAGCGCAAGAGACCCAGTACTTC many TRBV11-2 TRBD2 TRBJ2-5
CASGFRDRGSHGYTF TGTGCCAGCGGCTTCCGGGACAGGGGCTCCCATGGCTACACCTTC - TRBV7-8 TRBD1 TRBJ1-2
CASSVAEGLANEQFF TGTGCCAGCAGCGTAGCTGAAGGACTAGCCAATGAGCAGTTCTTC many TRBV9 TRBD2 TRBJ2-1
CASRPGQEGQPQHF TGTGCCAGCAGGCCGGGACAGGAGGGCCAGCCCCAGCATTTT many TRBV6-1 TRBD1 TRBJ1-5
CASSYRGLAGAMYTQYF TGTGCCAGCAGTTACCGCGGACTAGCGGGAGCAATGTATACGCAGTATTTT - TRBV6-2/TRBV6-3 TRBD2 TRBJ2-3
CASSQDFRAGELFF TGTGCCAGCAGCCAAGATTTTCGGGCCGGGGAGCTGTTTTTT many TRBV14 - TRBJ2-2
CASSDSPGAGGANVLTF TGTGCCAGCAGTGACTCCCCAGGGGCAGGGGGGGCCAACGTCCTGACTTTC many TRBV6-4 - TRBJ2-6
CASSLGVALNTEAFF TGTGCCAGCAGCTTAGGGGTGGCCTTGAACACTGAAGCTTTCTTT many TRBV7-9 - TRBJ1-1
CAWSLPGLAGEDTQYF TGTGCCTGGAGCCTCCCGGGACTAGCGGGAGAAGATACGCAGTATTTT few TRBV30 TRBD2 TRBJ2-3
CASTRSATPSTNEKLFF TGTGCCAGCACCCGGTCGGCAACTCCATCCACTAATGAAAAACTGTTTTTT many TRBV25-1 - TRBJ1-4
CASSGGTSGGYQETQYF TGTGCCAGCAGTGGGGGGACTAGCGGGGGGTACCAAGAGACCCAGTACTTC many TRBV2 TRBD2 TRBJ2-5
CASSRQGGGKTQYF TGTGCCAGTAGCAGACAGGGGGGAGGAAAGACCCAGTACTTC many TRBV19 TRBD1 TRBJ2-5
CASSSTGTVAHQHF TGTGCCAGCAGTTCAACAGGGACAGTCGCTCATCAGCATTTT few TRBV27 TRBD1 TRBJ1-5
CSAPREGDTQYF TGCAGTGCTCCGCGGGAGGGCGATACGCAGTATTTT once TRBV20-1 TRBD2 TRBJ2-3
CASSTRLGEQYF TGTGCTAGCAGCACTCGACTAGGCGAGCAGTACTTC - TRBV7-3 - TRBJ2-7
CATSREWSDTQYF TGTGCCACCAGCAGAGAGTGGTCAGATACGCAGTATTTT few TRBV15 - TRBJ2-3
CATNTGTGDRETQYF TGTGCCACCAACACCGGGACAGGGGATAGGGAGACCCAGTACTTC many TRBV24-1 TRBD1 TRBJ2-5
CAVRTSEEIAYEQYF TGTGCCGTGAGAACGTCAGAGGAGATAGCCTACGAGCAGTACTTC few TRBV10-3 - TRBJ2-7
CASRVDRPTDTQYF TGTGCCAGCAGAGTGGACAGGCCCACAGATACGCAGTATTTT many TRBV7-2 TRBD1 TRBJ2-3
CATHRLSDTQYF TGTGCCACGCACCGGCTTAGTGATACGCAGTATTTT - TRBV2 - TRBJ2-3
CASSRPGQGALVNTEAFF TGTGCCAGCAGTAGACCGGGACAGGGGGCCTTAGTGAACACTGAAGCTTTCTTT - TRBV6-1 TRBD1 TRBJ1-1
CASSYDRTNYGYTF TGTGCCAGCAGTTACGACAGGACTAACTATGGCTACACCTTC many TRBV6-5 - TRBJ1-2
CASSAAYSYEQYF TGCGCCAGCAGTGCCGCCTACTCCTACGAGCAGTACTTC - TRBV10-1 - TRBJ2-7
CASSYDFLGEGYNEQFF TGTGCCAGCAGTTACGATTTCTTGGGCGAGGGCTACAATGAGCAGTTCTTC - TRBV6-2/TRBV6-3 - TRBJ2-1
CSALSGINEQFF TGCAGCGCCCTGTCCGGGATCAATGAGCAGTTCTTC once TRBV29-1 - TRBJ2-1
CSADSGSDYNEQFF TGCAGTGCTGATAGCGGGAGTGATTACAATGAGCAGTTCTTC once TRBV20-1 TRBD2 TRBJ2-1
CASKGTLGGNEQFF TGTGCCAGCAAGGGGACCCTCGGCGGCAATGAGCAGTTCTTC many TRBV12-3/TRBV12-4 - TRBJ2-1
CASSPQSLAGSLEAFF TGTGCCAGTAGTCCACAATCATTGGCAGGCTCCCTTGAAGCTTTCTTT many TRBV19 - TRBJ1-1
CASSLGFSGQPQHF TGTGCCAGCAGCTTAGGCTTCTCGGGTCAGCCCCAGCATTTT many TRBV7-2 - TRBJ1-5
CASSRAGNTGELFF TGTGCCAGTAGTCGGGCAGGGAACACCGGGGAGCTGTTTTTT many TRBV19 - TRBJ2-2
CASSAPGQLYEQYF TGTGCCAGCAGTGCTCCGGGACAACTATACGAGCAGTACTTC - TRBV25-1 - TRBJ2-7
CASSVGRELGKGDEKLFF TGTGCCAGCAGCGTAGGGAGGGAATTGGGGAAAGGTGATGAAAAACTGTTTTTT many TRBV9 - TRBJ1-4
CASMGRPQWNSPLHF TGTGCCAGTATGGGGCGTCCCCAGTGGAATTCACCCCTCCACTTT - TRBV19 - TRBJ1-6
CASSLDRGSRETQYF TGTGCCAGCAGCTTAGATCGTGGGAGCAGGGAGACCCAGTACTTC many TRBV11-2 - TRBJ2-5
CAISEQKGRGPNEKLFF TGTGCCATCAGTGAGCAAAAGGGACGGGGGCCTAATGAAAAACTGTTTTTT - TRBV10-3 - TRBJ1-4